These 25 T cell receptor beta chains were all obtained from the same sample, sequenced in a study of CD8+ T cells in alopecia areata. The treatment: oral pan-JAK inhibitor, 5-10 mg twice daily. RNA extraction was followed by reverse transcription into cDNA, which acted as the sequencing template. Profiling relied on immunoSEQ multiplex PCR, and the TCRdb table lists in-frame clones only, not all of them. Seen here are roughly 220,000 clones, approximately 70% observed once, and the top ten hold 0.95% to 1.5%. Sequences were derived from CD4+ T cells sorted from blood, sampled at roughly week 45, from a patient treated with tofacitinib. All receptors come from a human donor with alopecia areata.

The rearrangement joins TRBV9 to TRBJ1-1; possibly TRBD1 for D (5 bases). The CDR3 covers 16 residues. Trimming took 0 bases from V and 4 from J, leaving 16 bases between them. CDR1 and CDR2 (germline): SGDLS, YYNGEE. The chain's CDR3 is CASSVEVWGSGTEAFF. CDR3 sequence (DNA): TGTGCCAGCAGCGTAGAGGTTTGGGGGTCTGGCACTGAAGCTTTCTTT.

This clone was detected only a few times. The gene calls are TRBV2 and TRBJ1-2; D uncertain. The germline V gene has CDR1 SNHLY and CDR2 FYNNEI. With 1 base removed from V and 12 bases from J, the gap between germline ends came to 12 bases. CDR3 size: 12 residues. This CDR3 reads CASSEEEPAHTF. CDR3 bases: TGTGCCAGCAGTGAAGAGGAACCAGCCCACACCTTC.

This chain uses TRBV5-1 with TRBJ2-7, with TRBD2 matching 10 bases. The CDR3 covers 14 residues. Germline lookup yields CDR1 SGHRS and CDR2 YFSETQ. The V gene end was trimmed by 4 bases and the J gene end by 4 bases; junction bases not matched to a gene: 5. CDR3: CASSTGTSVYEQYF. As DNA, the CDR3 is TGCGCCAGCAGCACCGGGACTAGCGTTTACGAGCAGTACTTC.

The table lists this clone with a few counts. The chain is built from TRBV27 and TRBJ1-2; 7 bases are a match to TRBD1. The CDR3 spans 14 residues. The junction had 6 bases not matched to a gene; V was cut back by 6 bases and J by 2 bases. Germline V gene sequence: CDR1 MNHEY, CDR2 SMNVEV (reference sequence). In DNA form, the CDR3 reads TGTGCCAGCAGAGAACAGGGGTGGAACTATGGCTACACCTTC. Translation gives CASREQGWNYGYTF.

This chain connects TRBV7-2 to TRBJ2-7, with 8 bases identical to TRBD1. The CDR3 runs to 15 residues. Germline CDR1 SGHTA, CDR2 FQGNSA. J lost 3 bases, V lost 1 base, and 5 bases had no gene match. CDR3 in amino acids: CASSLGVDRVYEQYF. CDR3 sequence (DNA): TGTGCCAGCAGCTTAGGGGTGGACAGGGTCTACGAGCAGTACTTC.

V usage is TRBV6-1 and J usage is TRBJ1-6, with D maybe TRBD1 (5 bases). The CDR3 length is 15 residues. Germline V lookup: CDR1 MNHNS, CDR2 SASEGT. The V end was cut by 7 bases, the J end by 6 bases, with 16 bases between. In DNA, the CDR3 is TGTGCCAGCATCCAAGGGGCGATTTCTAATTCACCCCTCCACTTT. Encoded protein: CASIQGAISNSPLHF.

The chain links TRBV5-1 to TRBJ1-4; perhaps TRBD1 as D (5 bases). The germline gives CDR1 SGHRS, CDR2 YFSETQ. The ends were cut back, 0 bases at V and 7 bases at J, with 13 bases in the middle. This CDR3 contains 15 residues. CDR3 coding DNA: TGCGCCAGCAGCTTGGAGCCAGGGCCCACTGAAAAACTGTTTTTT. It yields the protein CASSLEPGPTEKLFF.

V and J are TRBV14 and TRBJ1-2, with 8 bases fitting TRBD1. The trim removed 3 bases at V and 4 bases at J, leaving 1 base unmatched. The CDR3 loop spans 13 amino acids. The V gene's germline CDR1 is SGHDN and CDR2 FVKESK. The CDR3 coding sequence is TGTGCCAGCAGCCATGGACAGGGCTATGGCTACACCTTC. This codes for CASSHGQGYGYTF.

V and J are TRBV29-1 and TRBJ1-1; 7 bases fit TRBD1. The CDR3 sequence is 14 residues long. CDR1 and CDR2 from the germline V gene are SQVTM and ANQGSEA. Trimming took 6 bases from V and 0 from J; bases not matched to a gene: 7. This chain's CDR3 is CSVLLDRMNTEAFF. The CDR3 DNA reads TGCAGCGTCCTTTTGGACAGGATGAACACTGAAGCTTTCTTT.

The chain has TRBV6-1 and TRBJ2-3; 10 nucleotides agree with TRBD2. Germline CDR1 MNHNS, CDR2 SASEGT. With V trimmed by 3 bases and J by 6 bases, 9 bases remained unmatched. The CDR3 runs to 16 residues. The CDR3 region is CASSEPLAGEEDTQYF. Here the CDR3 DNA reads TGTGCCAGCAGTGAGCCTCTAGCGGGGGAGGAGGATACGCAGTATTTT.

This clone was seen ten or more times. The CDR3 sequence is CASSQWGTSYEQYF. The CDR3 DNA reads TGCGCCAGCAGCCAATGGGGGACCTCCTACGAGCAGTACTTC. The chain recombines TRBV4-3 with TRBJ2-7; D possibly uses TRBD1 or TRBD2 (5 bases each). The CDR3 has 14 residues. Germline loops: CDR1 LGHNA, CDR2 YSLEER. V was pared by 2 bases and J by 0 bases, with 8 bases between.

This sequence joins TRBV29-1 and TRBJ2-7; D perhaps matches TRBD1 (5 bases). CDR1 is SQVTM and CDR2 is ANQGSEA in the germline V gene. V was clipped by 4 bases and J by 0 bases, with 13 bases between them. This CDR3 spans 14 amino acids. The chain's CDR3 is CSVVTQGSSYEQYF. The CDR3 bases are TGCAGCGTTGTGACTCAGGGTTCCTCCTACGAGCAGTACTTC.

The J gene is TRBJ2-7, the V gene TRBV29-1, with 7 bases that match TRBD2. The germline V gene encodes CDR1 SQVTM and CDR2 ANQGSEA. The V and J ends lost 4 bases and 4 bases, in that order; junction bases with no gene match: 4. CDR3 length equals 12 residues. The CDR3 spells CSVASGGYEQYF. The CDR3 bases are TGCAGCGTTGCTAGCGGAGGTTACGAGCAGTACTTC.

The chain employs TRBV18 and TRBJ2-7; D not resolved. This CDR3 comprises 13 residues. The V gene lost 2 bases and the J gene lost 0 bases, with 5 bases spanning the gap. Germline CDR1 KGHSH, CDR2 LQKENI. DNA of the CDR3: TGTGCCAGCTCACCAGGCCCCTCCTACGAGCAGTACTTC. It encodes CASSPGPSYEQYF.

The J gene is TRBJ1-2, the V gene TRBV29-1, with D uncertain. The CDR3 is 10 amino acids. The V end lost 4 bases, the J end lost 10 bases, and 10 bases lay between the germline ends. Per germline, CDR1 SQVTM and CDR2 ANQGSEA. CDR3 sequence (DNA): TGCAGCGTTGGGGAACGAGACTACACCTTC. The encoded protein is CSVGERDYTF.

The chain recombines TRBV29-1 with TRBJ2-3; D uncertain. Germline V gene data show CDR1 as SQVTM and CDR2 as ANQGSEA. This CDR3 region has 13 residues. CDR3 bases: TGCACCTACCTAGGGAAGGGCACAGATACGCAGTATTTT. Residues: CTYLGKGTDTQYF.

The V and J genes are TRBV30 and TRBJ1-2, with TRBD1 identical over 7 bases. Germline assignment: CDR1 GTSNPN and CDR2 SVGIG (reference sequence). This CDR3 has 13 amino acids. V lost 4 bases, J lost 3 bases, and 5 bases stayed unmatched. CDR3 sequence: CAWNDRDYYGYTF. CDR3 coding DNA: TGTGCCTGGAACGACAGGGATTACTATGGCTACACCTTC.

This clone was counted a few times. V usage is TRBV7-2 and J usage is TRBJ2-6; 7 nucleotides line up with TRBD1. Germline V gene data show CDR1 as SGHTA and CDR2 as FQGNSA. The ends lost 5 bases at V and 3 bases at J; junction bases unmatched: 10. This CDR3 contains 17 residues. CDR3 sequence reads: CASSARKGAGGANVLTF. DNA of the CDR3: TGTGCCAGCAGCGCTCGGAAGGGGGCCGGTGGGGCCAACGTCCTGACTTTC.

V is TRBV6-5 and J is TRBJ2-7, with D perhaps matching TRBD2 (5 bases). This CDR3 comprises 14 residues. Between the trimmed V and J ends, which lost 6 bases and 5 bases, there was a span of 17 bases. From germline, CDR1 is MNHEY and CDR2 SVGAGI. This CDR3 is CASSSDPRRNEQYF. The CDR3 DNA is TGTGCCAGCAGCTCGGACCCCCGGAGGAACGAGCAGTACTTC.

The chain employs TRBV7-9 and TRBJ1-2; possible D gene TRBD1, 6 bases. V lost 4 bases, J lost 1 base, and 13 bases lay in between. The CDR3 is made up of 15 amino acids. Germline V CDR1 and CDR2: SEHNR, FQNEAQ (reference sequence). The CDR3 protein is CASSSHRDFNYGYTF. The CDR3 bases are TGTGCCAGCAGCTCCCACAGGGACTTTAACTATGGCTACACCTTC. The whole variable domain, filled in from reference TRBV7-9 and TRBJ1-2, reads DTGVSQNPRHKITKRGQNVTFRCDPISEHNRLYWYRQTLGQGPEFLTYFQNEAQLEKSRLLSDRFSAERPKGSFSTLEIQRTEQGDSAMYLCASSSHRDFNYGYTFGSGTRLTVV.

This chain connects TRBV30 to TRBJ2-2; tentatively, D is TRBD1 or TRBD2 (6 bases each). The CDR3 is made up of 15 amino acids. V was shortened by 1 base and J by 7 bases, with 16 bases between the two germline ends. Germline V gene lookup returns CDR1 GTSNPN and CDR2 SVGIG (reference sequence). The CDR3 is CAWSALPGAGGELFF. CDR3 nucleotides: TGTGCCTGGAGTGCCCTCCCGGGGGCGGGCGGGGAGCTGTTTTTT. The entire variable domain, with the rest obtained from reference TRBV30 and TRBJ2-2, is as follows: SQTIHQWPATLVQPVGSPLSLECTVEGTSNPNLYWYRQAAGRGLQLLFYSVGIGQISSEVPQNLSASRPQDRQFILSSKKLLLSDSGFYLCAWSALPGAGGELFFGEGSRLTVL.

This CDR3 is CASSLATGDGNTIYF. The CDR3, as DNA: TGTGCCAGCAGCTTAGCCACGGGGGATGGAAACACCATATATTTT. This chain joins TRBV7-8 and TRBJ1-3, with a possible D match to TRBD1 (5 bases). The V end lost 0 bases, the J end lost 3 bases, and 9 bases lay between the germline ends. Germline V gene data show CDR1 as SGHVS and CDR2 as FQNEAQ. The CDR3 length is 15 residues.

V gene TRBV6-6 combines with J gene TRBJ1-1; D is possibly TRBD1 (6 bases). There are 12 residues in the CDR3. The germline gives CDR1 MNHNY, CDR2 SVGAGI (reference sequence). With 5 bases removed from V and 6 bases from J, the gap between germline ends came to 10 bases. This CDR3 reads CASSPQGAEAFF. The CDR3, as DNA: TGTGCCAGCAGTCCACAGGGCGCTGAAGCTTTCTTT.

The chain joins TRBV5-1 to TRBJ1-2, with TRBD1 as a possible D gene (5 bases). Trimming cost V 0 bases and J 8 bases, with 11 bases left between them. The germline gives CDR1 SGHRS, CDR2 YFSETQ. This CDR3 contains 13 residues. CDR3 coding DNA: TGCGCCAGCAGCTTGGGGGGCGCGGAAGGCTACACCTTC. It translates to CASSLGGAEGYTF.

The chain combines TRBV7-3 with TRBJ2-2; TRBD1 matches 10 bases. V lost 5 bases, J lost 7 bases, and 10 bases stayed unmatched. Germline V gene data show CDR1 as SGHTA and CDR2 as FQGTGA. The CDR3 covers 16 residues. The CDR3 reads CASSPQGQGKVGELFF. The CDR3 nucleotides are TGTGCCAGCAGCCCGCAGGGACAGGGGAAAGTCGGGGAGCTGTTTTTT.